This TCR beta chain was identified in a study of blood T cell repertoires in COVID-19. Study-wide background: COVID-19 samples collected from the United States, Italy and Spain covered acute and convalescent phases.

The method was immunoSEQ multiplex PCR; TCRdb's version includes in-frame clones alone and lacks a portion of them. The sample lists some 400,000 clones; 85% to 90% were seen once. This CDR3 is built from 17 residues. The germline CDR1 and CDR2 sequences are SGHDN and FVKESK. V gave up 1 base and J gave up 4 bases; unmatched junction bases: 11. Individuals drawn from around 24 US areas were roughly 18 to 95 years old. Cohort assignment relied on participant-reported clinical history. Two negative PCRs, clearance, or symptom resolution characterized the recovered Cohort 3 donors. V and J are TRBV14 and TRBJ2-5, with 8 bases aligning to TRBD2. Source material: PBMCs or T cells enriched from blood (not recorded which). The TCR was taken from a woman in her twenties or thirties who had recovered from COVID-19. The CDR3 coding sequence is TGTGCCAGCAGCCAAGCTAGGGGACTAGTCCCGAGAGAGACCCAGTACTTC. It yields the protein CASSQARGLVPRETQYF. Using reference TRBV14 and TRBJ2-5 for the parts outside the CDR3, the full variable domain is EAGVTQFPSHSVIEKGQTVTLRCDPISGHDNLYWYRRVMGKEIKFLLHFVKESKQDESGMPNNRFLAERTGGTYSTLKVQPAELEDSGVYFCASSQARGLVPRETQYFGPGTRLLVL.